A selection of T cell receptor beta chains follows, all from one sample in a study of TIL therapy for anti-PD-1-resistant metastatic lung cancer. This table comes from immunoSEQ multiplex PCR, and its TCRdb copy is limited to in-frame clones, with some not included. The table shows 30,000 or so clones, with 74% occurring only once. Specimen: blood, collected at baseline. These receptor sequences come from a woman between 30 and 80 years old with non-small cell lung cancer. Both conserved end residues are part of each CDR3. The D gene is left open where the match is weak. Clone size is not always given. Where it is, it says once, few, many or a class for expanded clones.

D: -; J: TRBJ1-1; size: -; V: TRBV7-8; CDR3: CASRSTGINTEAFF; DNA: TGTGCCAGCAGAAGTACAGGGATCAACACTGAAGCTTTCTTT
D: TRBD2; J: TRBJ2-1; size: -; V: TRBV5-4; CDR3: CASSLSSGGEQFF; DNA: TGTGCCAGCAGCTTGTCCAGCGGGGGTGAGCAGTTCTTC
D: TRBD1; J: TRBJ1-1; size: -; V: TRBV6-5; CDR3: CASTPGGNPNTEAFF; DNA: TGTGCCAGCACCCCAGGGGGCAATCCGAACACTGAAGCTTTCTTT
D: -; J: TRBJ2-5; size: -; V: TRBV10-2; CDR3: CASSDQIRETQYF; DNA: TGCGCCAGCAGTGATCAGATTCGGGAGACCCAGTACTTC
D: -; J: TRBJ2-7; size: once; V: TRBV5-1; CDR3: CASSLAGEEQYF; DNA: TGCGCCAGCAGCTTGGCTGGGGAGGAGCAGTACTTC
D: -; J: TRBJ2-7; size: -; V: TRBV2; CDR3: CASSDGGFPYEQYF; DNA: TGTGCCAGCAGTGACGGCGGGTTTCCCTACGAGCAGTACTTC
D: TRBD1; J: TRBJ2-7; size: -; V: TRBV6-5; CDR3: CATTRGQGYEQYF; DNA: TGTGCCACCACTAGAGGACAGGGGTACGAGCAGTACTTC
D: TRBD2; J: TRBJ2-3; size: -; V: TRBV5-1; CDR3: CASKLAGVGDTQYF; DNA: TGCGCCAGCAAACTAGCGGGAGTGGGAGATACGCAGTATTTT
D: -; J: TRBJ2-1; size: few; V: TRBV28; CDR3: CASGEASFYSYNEQFF; DNA: TGTGCCAGCGGGGAGGCTAGCTTCTACTCCTACAATGAGCAGTTCTTC
D: -; J: TRBJ1-2; size: medium-sized; V: TRBV19; CDR3: CASSFARDPNYGYTF; DNA: TGTGCCAGTAGTTTCGCCAGGGACCCCAACTATGGCTACACCTTC
D: -; J: TRBJ1-2; size: -; V: TRBV6-5; CDR3: CASSRPGQNYGYTF; DNA: TGTGCCAGCAGCCGACCCGGACAGAACTATGGCTACACCTTC
D: -; J: TRBJ2-5; size: -; V: TRBV9; CDR3: CASSVGVTQETQYF; DNA: TGTGCCAGCAGCGTAGGTGTTACACAAGAGACCCAGTACTTC
D: TRBD2; J: TRBJ2-1; size: -; V: TRBV7-9; CDR3: CASSPRAGSNEQFF; DNA: TGTGCCAGCAGCCCAAGAGCGGGAAGCAATGAGCAGTTCTTC
D: TRBD1; J: TRBJ2-3; size: -; V: TRBV27; CDR3: CASSPPTGGNTDTQYF; DNA: TGTGCCAGCAGTCCGCCGACAGGGGGTAACACAGATACGCAGTATTTT
D: -; J: TRBJ2-1; size: -; V: TRBV11-3; CDR3: CASSLGAGMNEQFF; DNA: TGTGCCAGCAGCTTAGGGGCAGGGATGAATGAGCAGTTCTTC